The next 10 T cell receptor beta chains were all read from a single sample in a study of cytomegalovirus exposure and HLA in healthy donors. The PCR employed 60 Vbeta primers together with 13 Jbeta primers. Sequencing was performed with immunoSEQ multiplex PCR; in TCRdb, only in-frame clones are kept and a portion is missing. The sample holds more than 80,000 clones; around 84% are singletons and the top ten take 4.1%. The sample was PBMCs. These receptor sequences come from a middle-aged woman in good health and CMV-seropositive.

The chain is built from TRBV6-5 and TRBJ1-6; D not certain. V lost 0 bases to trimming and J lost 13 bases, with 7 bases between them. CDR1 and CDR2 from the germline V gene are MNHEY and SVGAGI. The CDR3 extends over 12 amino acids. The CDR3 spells CASSYSNGPLHF. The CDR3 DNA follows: TGTGCCAGCAGTTACTCGAACGGTCCCCTCCACTTT.

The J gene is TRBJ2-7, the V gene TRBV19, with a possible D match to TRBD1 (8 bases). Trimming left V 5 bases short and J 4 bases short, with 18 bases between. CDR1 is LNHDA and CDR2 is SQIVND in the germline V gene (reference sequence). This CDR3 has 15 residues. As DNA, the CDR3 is TGTGCCAGTAGTTGGTCTGACAGGGGAGGGTACGAGCAGTACTTC. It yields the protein CASSWSDRGGYEQYF. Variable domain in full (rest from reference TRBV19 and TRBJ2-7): DGGITQSPKYLFRKEGQNVTLSCEQNLNHDAMYWYRQDPGQGLRLIYYSQIVNDFQKGDIAEGYSVSREKKESFPLTVTSAQKNPTAFYLCASSWSDRGGYEQYFGPGTRLTVT.

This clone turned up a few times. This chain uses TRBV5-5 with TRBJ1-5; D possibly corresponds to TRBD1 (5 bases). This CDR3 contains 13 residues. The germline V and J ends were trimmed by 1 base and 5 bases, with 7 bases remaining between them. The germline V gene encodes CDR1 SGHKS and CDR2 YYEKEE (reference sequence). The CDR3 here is CASSLQGDQPQHF. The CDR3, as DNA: TGTGCCAGCAGCTTGCAGGGCGATCAGCCCCAGCATTTT.

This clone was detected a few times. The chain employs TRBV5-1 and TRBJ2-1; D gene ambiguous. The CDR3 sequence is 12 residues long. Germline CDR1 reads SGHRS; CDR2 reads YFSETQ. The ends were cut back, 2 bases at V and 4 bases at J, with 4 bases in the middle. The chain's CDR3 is CASSFRYNEQFF. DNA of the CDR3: TGCGCCAGCAGCTTTAGATACAATGAGCAGTTCTTC.

The CDR3 protein is CAKSRDRHRPQHF. Written as DNA, the CDR3 is TGTGCCAAATCAAGGGACAGGCACCGACCCCAGCATTTT. The chain employs TRBV25-1 and TRBJ1-5, with TRBD1 matching 8 bases. Germline CDR1 reads MGHDK; CDR2 reads SYGVNS. Germline trimming cut 10 bases from V and 10 bases from J; bases unmatched to any gene: 12. This CDR3 spans 13 amino acids.

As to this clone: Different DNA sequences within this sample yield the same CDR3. CDR3 DNA sequence: TGTGCCAGCAGCCCGCCGGCAGGGGTGGGAGAGACCCAGTACTTC. Its translation is CASSPPAGVGETQYF. This chain joins TRBV9 and TRBJ2-5, with D perhaps matching TRBD1 (6 bases). From germline, CDR1 is SGDLS and CDR2 YYNGEE. The CDR3 runs to 15 residues. V lost 4 bases to trimming and J lost 4 bases, with 17 bases between them.

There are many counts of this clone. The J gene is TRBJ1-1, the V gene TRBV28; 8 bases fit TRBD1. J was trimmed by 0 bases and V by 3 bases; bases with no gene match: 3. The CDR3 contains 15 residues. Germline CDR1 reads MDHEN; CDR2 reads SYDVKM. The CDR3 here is CASSFGTGMNTEAFF. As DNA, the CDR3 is TGTGCCAGCAGTTTCGGGACAGGAATGAACACTGAAGCTTTCTTT.

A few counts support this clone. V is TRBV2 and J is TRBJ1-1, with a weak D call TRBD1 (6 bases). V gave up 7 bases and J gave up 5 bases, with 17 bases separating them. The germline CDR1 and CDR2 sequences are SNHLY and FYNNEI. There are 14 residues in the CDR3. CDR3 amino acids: CASTPSGGNTEAFF. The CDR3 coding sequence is TGTGCCAGCACCCCTTCGGGGGGCAATACTGAAGCTTTCTTT.

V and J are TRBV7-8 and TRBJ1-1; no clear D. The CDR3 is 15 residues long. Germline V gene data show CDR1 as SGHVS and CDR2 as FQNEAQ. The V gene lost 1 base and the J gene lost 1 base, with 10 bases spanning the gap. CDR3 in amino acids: CASSLDFFRNTEAFF. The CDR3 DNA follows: TGTGCCAGCAGCTTAGATTTCTTCCGGAACACTGAAGCTTTCTTT.

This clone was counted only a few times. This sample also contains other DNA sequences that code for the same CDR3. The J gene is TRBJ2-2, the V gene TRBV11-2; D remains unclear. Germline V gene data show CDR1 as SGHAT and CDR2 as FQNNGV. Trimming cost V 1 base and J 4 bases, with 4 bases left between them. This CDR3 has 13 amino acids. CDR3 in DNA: TGTGCCAGCAGCTTAGCTCTCACCGGGGAGCTGTTTTTT. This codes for CASSLALTGELFF.